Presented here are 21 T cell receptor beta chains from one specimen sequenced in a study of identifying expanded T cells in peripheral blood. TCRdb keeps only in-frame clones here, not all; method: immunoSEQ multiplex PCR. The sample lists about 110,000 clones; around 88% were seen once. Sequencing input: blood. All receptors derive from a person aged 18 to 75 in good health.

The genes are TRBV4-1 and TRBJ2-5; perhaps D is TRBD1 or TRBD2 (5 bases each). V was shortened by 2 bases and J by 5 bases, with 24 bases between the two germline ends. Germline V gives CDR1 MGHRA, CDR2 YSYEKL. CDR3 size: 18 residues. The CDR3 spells CASSQLGGPGNLRETQYF. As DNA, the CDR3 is TGCGCCAGCAGCCAACTTGGGGGACCGGGTAATTTGAGGGAGACCCAGTACTTC.

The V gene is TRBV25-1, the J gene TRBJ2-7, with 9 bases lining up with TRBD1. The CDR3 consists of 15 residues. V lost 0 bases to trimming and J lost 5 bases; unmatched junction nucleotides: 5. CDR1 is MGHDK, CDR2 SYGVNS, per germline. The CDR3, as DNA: TGTGCCAGCAGTGAATACACAGGGGGCGCGGACGAGCAGTACTTC. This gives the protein CASSEYTGGADEQYF.

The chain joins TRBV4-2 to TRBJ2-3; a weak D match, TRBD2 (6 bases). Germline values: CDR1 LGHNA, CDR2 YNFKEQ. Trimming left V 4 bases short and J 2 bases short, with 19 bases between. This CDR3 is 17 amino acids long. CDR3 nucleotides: TGTGCCAGCAGCCGGGGTTTCGGGAGAACGGACACAGATACGCAGTATTTT. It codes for CASSRGFGRTDTDTQYF.

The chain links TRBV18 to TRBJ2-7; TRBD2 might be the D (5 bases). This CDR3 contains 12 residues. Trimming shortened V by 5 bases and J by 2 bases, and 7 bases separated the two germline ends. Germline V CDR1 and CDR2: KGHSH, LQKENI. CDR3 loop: CASSIGAYEQYF. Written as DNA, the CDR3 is TGTGCCAGCTCAATCGGGGCCTACGAGCAGTACTTC.

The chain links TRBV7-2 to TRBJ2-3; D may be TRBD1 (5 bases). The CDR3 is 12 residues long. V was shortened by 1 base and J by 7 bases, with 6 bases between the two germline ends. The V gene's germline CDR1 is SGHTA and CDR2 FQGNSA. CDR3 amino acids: CASSLGGYTQYF. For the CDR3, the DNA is TGTGCCAGCAGCTTAGGGGGCTATACGCAGTATTTT.

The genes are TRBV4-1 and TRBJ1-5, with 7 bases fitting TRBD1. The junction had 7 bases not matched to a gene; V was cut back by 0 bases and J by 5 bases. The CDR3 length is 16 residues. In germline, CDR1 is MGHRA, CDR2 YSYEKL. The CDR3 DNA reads TGCGCCAGCAGCCAAGATAGGACAGGAGGTTATCAGCCCCAGCATTTT. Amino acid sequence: CASSQDRTGGYQPQHF.

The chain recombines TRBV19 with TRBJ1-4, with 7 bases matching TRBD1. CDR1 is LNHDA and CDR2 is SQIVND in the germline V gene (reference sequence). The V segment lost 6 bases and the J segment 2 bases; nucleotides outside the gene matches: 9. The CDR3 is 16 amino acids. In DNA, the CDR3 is TGTGCCAGTAGCGGGCAAGGGGGCACCACTAATGAAAAACTGTTTTTT. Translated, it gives CASSGQGGTTNEKLFF.

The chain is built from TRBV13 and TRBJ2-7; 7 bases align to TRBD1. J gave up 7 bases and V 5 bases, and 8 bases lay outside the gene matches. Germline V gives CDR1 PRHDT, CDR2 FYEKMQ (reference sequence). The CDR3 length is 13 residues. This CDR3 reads CASSTASTGEQYF. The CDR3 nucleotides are TGTGCCAGCAGCACCGCCTCGACAGGGGAGCAGTACTTC.

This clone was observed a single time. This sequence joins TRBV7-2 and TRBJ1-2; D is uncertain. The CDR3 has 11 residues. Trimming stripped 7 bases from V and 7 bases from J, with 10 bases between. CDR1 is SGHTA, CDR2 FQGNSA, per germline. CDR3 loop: CASTPGSGYTF. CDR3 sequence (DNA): TGTGCCAGCACCCCCGGTAGTGGCTACACCTTC.

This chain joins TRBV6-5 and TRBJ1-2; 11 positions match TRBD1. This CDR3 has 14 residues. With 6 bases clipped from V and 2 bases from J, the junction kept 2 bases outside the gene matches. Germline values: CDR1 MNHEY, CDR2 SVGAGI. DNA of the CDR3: TGTGCCAGCAGGAGGGACAGGGGGAACTATGGCTACACCTTC. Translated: CASRRDRGNYGYTF.

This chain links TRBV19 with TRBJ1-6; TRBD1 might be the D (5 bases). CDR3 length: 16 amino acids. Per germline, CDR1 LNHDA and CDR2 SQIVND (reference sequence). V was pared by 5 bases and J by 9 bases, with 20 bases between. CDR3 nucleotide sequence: TGTGCCAGTAGTCTTAGGGCTGAGGCCGGGGGTTCACCCCTCCACTTT. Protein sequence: CASSLRAEAGGSPLHF.

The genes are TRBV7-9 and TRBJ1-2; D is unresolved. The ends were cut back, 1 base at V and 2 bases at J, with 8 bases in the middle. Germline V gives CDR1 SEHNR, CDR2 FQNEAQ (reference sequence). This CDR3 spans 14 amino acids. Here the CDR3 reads CASSLVGNNYGYTF. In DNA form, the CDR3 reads TGTGCCAGCAGCTTAGTTGGGAACAACTATGGCTACACCTTC.

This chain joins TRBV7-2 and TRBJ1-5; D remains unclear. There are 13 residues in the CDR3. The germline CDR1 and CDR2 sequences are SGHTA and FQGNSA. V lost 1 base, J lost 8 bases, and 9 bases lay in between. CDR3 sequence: CASSLVIGEPQHF. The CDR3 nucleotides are TGTGCCAGCAGCTTAGTCATCGGGGAGCCCCAGCATTTT. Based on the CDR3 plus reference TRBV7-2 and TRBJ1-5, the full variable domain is GAGVSQSPSNKVTEKGKDVELRCDPISGHTALYWYRQSLGQGLEFLIYFQGNSAPDKSGLPSDRFSAERTGGSVSTLTIQRTQQEDSAVYLCASSLVIGEPQHFGDGTRLSIL.

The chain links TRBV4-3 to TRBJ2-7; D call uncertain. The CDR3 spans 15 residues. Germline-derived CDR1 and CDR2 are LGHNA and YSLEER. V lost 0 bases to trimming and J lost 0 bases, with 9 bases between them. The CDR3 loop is CASSQDLGISYEQYF. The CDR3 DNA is TGCGCCAGCAGCCAAGATCTGGGGATCTCCTACGAGCAGTACTTC.

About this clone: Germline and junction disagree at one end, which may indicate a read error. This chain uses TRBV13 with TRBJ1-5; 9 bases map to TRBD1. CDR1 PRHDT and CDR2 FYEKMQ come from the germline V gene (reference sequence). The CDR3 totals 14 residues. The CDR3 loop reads CASSIGQGNQPQHF. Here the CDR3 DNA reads TGTGCCAGCAGCATAGGACAGGGGAATCAGCCCCAGCATTTT.

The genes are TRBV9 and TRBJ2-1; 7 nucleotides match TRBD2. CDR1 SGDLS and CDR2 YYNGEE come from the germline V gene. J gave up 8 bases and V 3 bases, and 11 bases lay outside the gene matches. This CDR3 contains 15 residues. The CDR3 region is CASSASGGAGDEQFF. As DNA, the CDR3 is TGTGCCAGCAGCGCCTCTGGCGGGGCGGGAGATGAGCAGTTCTTC.

This chain's CDR3 is CASSPRRQGNTEAFF. In nucleotides, the CDR3 is TGTGCCAGCAGTCCCCGCCGGCAGGGGAACACTGAAGCTTTCTTT. The genes are TRBV28 and TRBJ1-1; D is perhaps TRBD1 (5 bases). Germline CDR1 MDHEN, CDR2 SYDVKM. Trimming took off 5 bases at V and 1 base at J, with 14 bases between the two ends. There are 15 residues in the CDR3.

The DNA for the CDR3 is TGCGCCAGCAGCCAAGAACCACCTGCGGGCCGGACCTTTAATGAAAAACTGTTTTTT. This encodes CASSQEPPAGRTFNEKLFF. This chain uses TRBV4-3 with TRBJ1-4; unclear D gene. Trimming removed 0 bases at V and 4 bases at J, with 21 bases between. The CDR3 totals 19 residues. The V gene's germline CDR1 is LGHNA and CDR2 YSLEER.

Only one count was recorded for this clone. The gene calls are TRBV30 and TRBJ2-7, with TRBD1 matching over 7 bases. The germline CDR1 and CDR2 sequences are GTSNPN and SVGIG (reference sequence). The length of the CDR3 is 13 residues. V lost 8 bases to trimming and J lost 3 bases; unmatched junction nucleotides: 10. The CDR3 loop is CALGQVGNYEQYF. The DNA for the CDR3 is TGTGCCCTCGGACAGGTCGGGAACTACGAGCAGTACTTC.

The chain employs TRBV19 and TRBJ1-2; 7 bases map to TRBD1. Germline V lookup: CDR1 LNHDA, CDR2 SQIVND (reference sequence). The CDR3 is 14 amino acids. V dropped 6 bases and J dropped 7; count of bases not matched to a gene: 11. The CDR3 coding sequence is TGTGCCAGTAGCTCTTTAGGGGGCGCCGGTGGCTACACCTTC. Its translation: CASSSLGGAGGYTF.

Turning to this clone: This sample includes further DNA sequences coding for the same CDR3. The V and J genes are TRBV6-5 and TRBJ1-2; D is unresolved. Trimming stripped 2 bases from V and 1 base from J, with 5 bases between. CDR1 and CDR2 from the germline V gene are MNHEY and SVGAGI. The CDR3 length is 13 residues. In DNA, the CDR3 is TGTGCCAGCAGTTACCAGGATAACTATGGCTACACCTTC. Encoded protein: CASSYQDNYGYTF.